The sequence of this T cell receptor beta chain was determined in a study of T-cell reconstitution after alpha-beta-depleted transplantation in children. Unique molecular identifiers were incorporated when the TCRbeta library was constructed. TCRdb fed the PCR reads into MiXCR, producing one record per CDR3 protein. The sample shows about 410,000 distinct CDR3 sequences, over 20% of them seen only once. CDR1 and CDR2 (germline): SGHAT, FQNNGV. The CDR3 has 18 amino acids. The V end lost 0 bases, the J end lost 0 bases, and 15 bases lay between the germline ends. This clonotype was recorded at least ten times.

The chain couples TRBV11-2 to TRBJ2-1; D is possibly TRBD1 or TRBD2 (5 bases each). This sequence was found in a human donor who donated a stem cell graft to a child with acute myeloid leukemia. Sequenced material: PBMCs from the stem cell graft donor, taken from the stem cell graft. In DNA, the CDR3 is TGTGCCAGCAGCTTAGAGGTGGTCGTCGGGACCTCCTACAATGAGCAGTTCTTC. Its protein is CASSLEVVVGTSYNEQFF.